This T cell receptor (beta chain) was found in a study of blood T cell repertoires in COVID-19. The wider study: T cells, B-cell-depleted T cells, or PBMCs supplied cDNA or gDNA.

Profiling relied on immunoSEQ multiplex PCR, and the TCRdb table lists in-frame clones only, not all of them. The sample lists fewer than 95,000 clones, 90% occurring once. V lost 3 bases and J 4 bases, leaving 12 bases between the germline ends. There are 15 residues in the CDR3. Germline V gene sequence: CDR1 LGHDT, CDR2 YNNKEL (reference sequence). The rearrangement joins TRBV3-1 (or the pseudogene TRBV3-2) to TRBJ2-2, with D perhaps TRBD2 (6 bases). This receptor was obtained from a woman older than 75 with acute or convalescent COVID-19. The source material was peripheral blood. CDR3 amino acids: CASSQVRETTGELFF. In DNA, the CDR3 is TGTGCCAGCAGCCAGGTCCGGGAGACCACCGGGGAGCTGTTTTTT.